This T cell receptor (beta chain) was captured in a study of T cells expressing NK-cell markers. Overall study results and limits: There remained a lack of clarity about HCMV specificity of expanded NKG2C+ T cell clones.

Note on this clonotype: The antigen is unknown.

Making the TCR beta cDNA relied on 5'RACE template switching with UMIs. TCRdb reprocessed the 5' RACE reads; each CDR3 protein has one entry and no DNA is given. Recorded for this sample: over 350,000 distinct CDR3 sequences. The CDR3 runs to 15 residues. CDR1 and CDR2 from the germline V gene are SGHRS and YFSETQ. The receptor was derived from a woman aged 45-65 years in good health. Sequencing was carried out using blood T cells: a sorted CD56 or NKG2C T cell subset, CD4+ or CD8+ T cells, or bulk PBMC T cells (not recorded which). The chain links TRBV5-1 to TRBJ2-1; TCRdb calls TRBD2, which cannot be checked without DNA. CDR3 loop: CASSRRQAAHNEQFF.